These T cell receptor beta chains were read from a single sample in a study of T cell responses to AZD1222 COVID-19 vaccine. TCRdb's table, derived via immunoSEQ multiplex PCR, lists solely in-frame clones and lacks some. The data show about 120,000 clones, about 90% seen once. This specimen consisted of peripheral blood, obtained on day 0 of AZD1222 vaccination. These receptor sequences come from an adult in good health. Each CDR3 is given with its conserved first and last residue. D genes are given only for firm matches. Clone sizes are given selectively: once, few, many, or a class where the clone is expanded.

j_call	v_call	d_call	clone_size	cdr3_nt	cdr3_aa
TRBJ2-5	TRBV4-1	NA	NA	TGCGCCAGCAGCCGGGGGGCAGGGCGGGAGACCCAGTACTTC	CASSRGAGRETQYF
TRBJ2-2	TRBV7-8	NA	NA	TGTGCCAGCAGCCTCGGTAGCGCGAACACCGGGGAGCTGTTTTTT	CASSLGSANTGELFF
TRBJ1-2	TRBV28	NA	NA	TGTGCCAGCAGAAAACAGGGTTCGGAAGGCTACACCTTC	CASRKQGSEGYTF
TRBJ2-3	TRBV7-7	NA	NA	TGTGCCAGCAGCTTAGTTGAGGGGAACACAGATACGCAGTATTTT	CASSLVEGNTDTQYF
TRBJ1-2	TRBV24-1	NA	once	TGTGCCACCAGCGGGGGATCCTATGGCTACACCTTC	CATSGGSYGYTF
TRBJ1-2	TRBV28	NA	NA	TGTGCCAGCACTCCACCCGGGCAGAACTATGGCTACACCTTC	CASTPPGQNYGYTF
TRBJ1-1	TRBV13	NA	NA	TGTGCCAGCAGCTCTAGCCCTACAATGAACACTGAAGCTTTCTTT	CASSSSPTMNTEAFF
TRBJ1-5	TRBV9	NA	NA	TGTGCCAGCAGCGTAGACGGGGCAAGTCAGCCCCAGCATTTT	CASSVDGASQPQHF
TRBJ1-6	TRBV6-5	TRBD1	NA	TGTGCCAGCAGTCTAGGGACAGGGTATAATTCACCCCTCCACTTT	CASSLGTGYNSPLHF
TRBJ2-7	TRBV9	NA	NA	TGTGCCAGCAGCCCCCGGGAGACCCTCTCCTACGAGCAGTACTTC	CASSPRETLSYEQYF
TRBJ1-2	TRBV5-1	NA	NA	TGCGCCAGCAGACGGGAAGGCTATGGCTACACCTTC	CASRREGYGYTF
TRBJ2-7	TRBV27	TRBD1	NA	TGTGCCAGCCTCTTCCCGGACAGGACGATCTACGAGCAGTACTTC	CASLFPDRTIYEQYF
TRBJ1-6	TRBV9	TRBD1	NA	TGTGCCAGCAGCGATTCTGGGACAGTGAATAATTCACCCCTCCACTTT	CASSDSGTVNNSPLHF
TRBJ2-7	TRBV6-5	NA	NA	TGTGCCAGCAGGTCACTCGGGCCCTACGAGCAGTACTTC	CASRSLGPYEQYF
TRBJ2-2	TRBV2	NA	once	TGTGCCAGCATGTCGGGACGGAGCACCGGGGAGCTGTTTTTT	CASMSGRSTGELFF
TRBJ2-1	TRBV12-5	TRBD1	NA	TGTGCTAGTGGCCCCGACCAGGGGGATGAGCAGTTCTTC	CASGPDQGDEQFF
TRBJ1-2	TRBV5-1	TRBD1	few	TGCGCCAGCAGCTCGGAAGGGACAGCCCAGGGCGCTTTCTATGGCTACACCTTC	CASSSEGTAQGAFYGYTF
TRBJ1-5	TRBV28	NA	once	TGTGCCAGCAGTTGGGGGGGGAATCAGCCCCAGCATTTT	CASSWGGNQPQHF
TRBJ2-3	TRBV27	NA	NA	TGTGCCAGCAGTTTTGGAACCAGGGATACGCAGTATTTT	CASSFGTRDTQYF
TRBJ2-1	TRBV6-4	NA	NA	TGTGCCAGCAGTGCCGGGAACAATGAGCAGTTCTTC	CASSAGNNEQFF
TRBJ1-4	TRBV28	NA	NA	TGTGCCAGCAGTGACCCCCCAGGGGATTCTACTGAAAAACTGTTTTTT	CASSDPPGDSTEKLFF
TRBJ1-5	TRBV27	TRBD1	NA	TGTGCCAGCAGTCCATCGACAGGGAACCTCGATCAGCCCCAGCATTTT	CASSPSTGNLDQPQHF
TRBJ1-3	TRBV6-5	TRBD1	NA	TGTGCCACCGGACAGGGCTTCTCTGGAAACACCATATATTTT	CATGQGFSGNTIYF
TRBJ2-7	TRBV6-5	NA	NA	TGTGCCAGCAACAGTCCCTACGAGCAGTACTTC	CASNSPYEQYF
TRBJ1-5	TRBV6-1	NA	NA	TGTGCCAGCAGTGAACCGGGGTCTTATCAGCCCCAGCATTTT	CASSEPGSYQPQHF
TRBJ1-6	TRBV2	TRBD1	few	TGTGCCGGGACAGAGAACTCCAATTCACCCCTCCACTTT	CAGTENSNSPLHF
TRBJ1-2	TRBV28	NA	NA	TGTGCCACCTCCCAACAGGCCCACTATGGCTACACCTTC	CATSQQAHYGYTF
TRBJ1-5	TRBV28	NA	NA	TGTGCCAGCAACCTACAGGGCGGGCAGCCCCAGCATTTT	CASNLQGGQPQHF
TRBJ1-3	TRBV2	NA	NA	TGTGCCAGCAGTCTCGAGACAGTTTCAGGTGGAAACACCATATATTTT	CASSLETVSGGNTIYF
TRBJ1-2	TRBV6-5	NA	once	TGTGCCAGCAAGGCCCAAAGGGGTGCTAACTATGGCTACACCTTC	CASKAQRGANYGYTF
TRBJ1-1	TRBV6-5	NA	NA	TGTGCCAGCAGGGATGGGGGGATGGCTTTCTTT	CASRDGGMAFF
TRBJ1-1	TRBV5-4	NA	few	TGTGCCAGCAGCTTGGCCCGGGGACGGTTGAACACTGAAGCTTTCTTT	CASSLARGRLNTEAFF
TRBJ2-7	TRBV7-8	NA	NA	TGTGCCAGCAGCTTAGTGCAGGCCTACGAGCAGTACTTC	CASSLVQAYEQYF
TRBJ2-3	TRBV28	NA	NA	TGTGCCAGCAGTGCCCCGGGACTCACGCCAGATACGCAGTATTTT	CASSAPGLTPDTQYF
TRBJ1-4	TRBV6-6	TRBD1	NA	TGTGCCAGCAGCGGAGGACAGGGGCTGTCTTATGAAAAACTGTTTTTT	CASSGGQGLSYEKLFF
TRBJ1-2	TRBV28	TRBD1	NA	TGTGCCAGCAGTCTCCCCCTAGTAAGGGGGCTAGACTATGGCTACACCTTC	CASSLPLVRGLDYGYTF
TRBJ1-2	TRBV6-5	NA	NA	TGTGCCAGCCGACCCGGACACGGAGTTAACTATGGCTACACCTTC	CASRPGHGVNYGYTF
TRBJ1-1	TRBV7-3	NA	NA	TGTGCCAGCAGCTTAAGCGTGGATGGGACTGAAGCTTTCTTT	CASSLSVDGTEAFF
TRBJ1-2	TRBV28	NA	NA	TGTGCCACTGAGGGACCCGGACAGAACGGCTACACCTTC	CATEGPGQNGYTF
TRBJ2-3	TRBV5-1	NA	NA	TGCGCCAGCAGCTTGGGAAGCGGGCCCACAGATACGCAGTATTTT	CASSLGSGPTDTQYF